Given below is one TCR beta chain in context. The antigen remains undetermined. CDR1 GTSNPN and CDR2 SVGIG come from the germline V gene (reference sequence). This CDR3 region has 12 residues. V lost 3 bases, J lost 4 bases, and 7 bases lay in between. The data stem from a study of shared clonotypes between healthy human individuals. As for the study in general: Each donor had three CD4 naive, three CD4 memory, two CD8 naive and one CD8 memory plate.

Assay: immunoSEQ multiplex PCR; the TCRdb copy retains only in-frame clones and omits some. The sample carries some 1,100,000 clones, approximately 80% recorded once. Whole-study findings and limits: The study found lower generation probabilities in non-shared clonotypes than in those shared by all four donors. Large depth notwithstanding, sorted-subset sequencing proved incomplete by rarefaction.

The receptor comes from a man aged 18 to 29 in good health. Some clones in this sample may be carry-over from other donors' samples. This sequence joins TRBV30 and TRBJ1-3; D gene uncertain. Specimen: memory CD4+ T cells from PBMCs. Subset denoted: CD45RA-negative fraction. The chain's CDR3 is CAWRQFGNTIYF. The DNA for the CDR3 is TGTGCCTGGAGGCAGTTCGGAAACACCATATATTTT.